These 24 T cell receptor beta chains share one sample of origin, sequenced in a study of T cell responses to AZD1222 COVID-19 vaccine. TCRdb keeps only in-frame clones here, not all; method: immunoSEQ multiplex PCR. The sample yields 13,000 or so clones, roughly four fifths seen once. The starting material was peripheral blood, obtained 28 days after the second AZD1222 dose. Receptor source: an adult who received the AZD1222 COVID-19 vaccine.

The chain uses TRBV11-2 and TRBJ2-7; D might be TRBD2 (5 bases). This CDR3 has 13 amino acids. V shed 3 bases and J shed 5 bases, with 11 bases lying between them. In germline, CDR1 is SGHAT, CDR2 FQNNGV. CDR3: CASSFGVSDEQYF. In DNA form, the CDR3 reads TGTGCCAGCAGCTTCGGGGTATCGGACGAGCAGTACTTC.

This chain uses TRBV28 with TRBJ2-7, with 7 bases that match TRBD2. Germline CDR1 is MDHEN and CDR2 is SYDVKM. V lost 6 bases to trimming and J lost 7 bases; unmatched junction nucleotides: 15. The CDR3 consists of 15 residues. CDR3 bases: TGTGCCAGCAGCTCACCAGGCGGGAGATCGGGGGAGCAGTACTTC. Translated: CASSSPGGRSGEQYF.

The CDR3 region is CASSHLDRNYGYTF. The CDR3 nucleotides are TGTGCCAGCAGCCACTTAGACAGGAACTATGGCTACACCTTC. The gene calls are TRBV3-1 (or the pseudogene TRBV3-2) and TRBJ1-2; weak D call: TRBD1 (6 bases). The CDR3 loop spans 14 amino acids. Trimming stripped 3 bases from V and 2 bases from J, with 10 bases between. CDR1 is LGHDT and CDR2 is YNNKEL in the germline V gene (reference sequence).

V is TRBV19 and J is TRBJ1-2; the match to TRBD1 covers 8 bases. Germline CDR1 is LNHDA and CDR2 is SQIVND (reference sequence). The CDR3 consists of 14 residues. The J segment lost 8 bases and the V segment lost 5 bases, leaving 10 bases of the junction unmatched. The CDR3 protein is CASSARTGMKGYTF. Written as DNA, the CDR3 is TGTGCCAGTAGTGCCAGGACAGGGATGAAGGGCTACACCTTC.

V and J are TRBV21-1 and TRBJ1-1; TRBD1 is the table's D call, not checked against the DNA. TRBV21-1 is assigned pseudogene status. The CDR3 totals 15 residues. The CDR3 nucleotides are TGTGCCAGCAGCAAAGCGCTGACAATGAACACTGAAGCTTTCTTT. Its translation is CASSKALTMNTEAFF.

This clone has more than one count but fewer than ten. This chain links TRBV5-4 with TRBJ1-2, with unresolved D. This CDR3 has 14 residues. Germline V gives CDR1 SGHNT, CDR2 YYREEE (reference sequence). The ends were cut back, 3 bases at V and 5 bases at J, with 14 bases in the middle. CDR3 region: CASSSFVSKYGYTF. The CDR3 nucleotides are TGTGCCAGCAGCTCCTTCGTTAGCAAGTATGGCTACACCTTC.

This clone was counted a single time. V usage is TRBV5-1 and J usage is TRBJ1-6; D may be TRBD1 (6 bases). Germline-derived CDR1 and CDR2 are SGHRS and YFSETQ. V lost 3 bases, J lost 6 bases, and 10 bases lay in between. This CDR3 spans 14 amino acids. The DNA for the CDR3 is TGCGCCAGCAGCTCCGGGACAATTAATTCACCCCTCCACTTT. This codes for CASSSGTINSPLHF.

The DNA for the CDR3 is TGTGCCAGCAGCGTAGGTCAGTCGAACACCGGGGAGCTGTTTTTT. Translated: CASSVGQSNTGELFF. The chain combines TRBV9 with TRBJ2-2; no definite D call. The length of the CDR3 is 15 residues. CDR1 is SGDLS and CDR2 is YYNGEE in the germline V gene. With 0 bases removed from V and 0 bases from J, the gap between germline ends came to 6 bases.

The chain uses TRBV20-1 and TRBJ1-1, with a possible D match to TRBD1 (6 bases). Germline lookup yields CDR1 DFQATT and CDR2 SNEGSKA (reference sequence). The CDR3 is 10 residues long. Trimming took 6 bases from V and 11 from J, leaving 13 bases between them. As DNA, the CDR3 is TGCAGTGCCCAGAGGCAGGGGGCTTTCTTT. Translation: CSAQRQGAFF.

This clone turned up a few times. The gene calls are TRBV19 and TRBJ1-2; TRBD1 is a possible D gene (6 bases). Between the trimmed V and J ends, which lost 8 bases and 1 base, there was a span of 14 bases. Germline V gene data show CDR1 as LNHDA and CDR2 as SQIVND (reference sequence). This CDR3 contains 14 residues. Written as DNA, the CDR3 is TGTGCCAGTTTTGAGGGGGACATTAACTATGGCTACACCTTC. It codes for CASFEGDINYGYTF.

The chain couples TRBV18 to TRBJ2-7, with D possibly being TRBD1 (7 bases). Germline assignment: CDR1 KGHSH and CDR2 LQKENI. V lost 4 bases to trimming and J lost 2 bases, with 15 bases between them. CDR3 length: 15 amino acids. CDR3 in DNA: TGTGCCAGCTCACGCGGGACAGTTCCGACCTACGAGCAGTACTTC. Encoded protein: CASSRGTVPTYEQYF. The full variable domain, in which reference TRBV18 and TRBJ2-7 provide the parts outside the CDR3, is NAGVMQNPRHLVRRRGQEARLRCSPMKGHSHVYWYRQLPEEGLKFMVYLQKENIIDESGMPKERFSAEFPKEGPSILRIQQVVRGDSAAYFCASSRGTVPTYEQYFGPGTRLTVT.

The CDR3 sequence: CATSSTGTDYTF. Here the CDR3 DNA reads TGTGCCACCAGCTCTACCGGGACAGACTACACCTTC. The chain links TRBV15 to TRBJ1-2, with 7 bases that match TRBD1. Germline-derived CDR1 and CDR2 are LNHNV and YYDKDF (reference sequence). The ends lost 5 bases at V and 10 bases at J; junction bases unmatched: 7. This CDR3 region has 12 residues. Full variable domain (outside the CDR3, taken from reference TRBV15 and TRBJ1-2): DAMVIQNPRYQVTQFGKPVTLSCSQTLNHNVMYWYQQKSSQAPKLLFHYYDKDFNNEADTPDNFQSRRPNTSFCFLDIRSPGLGDTAMYLCATSSTGTDYTFGSGTRLTVV.

The rearrangement uses TRBV18 and TRBJ1-3; D uncertain. This CDR3 region has 16 residues. CDR1 is KGHSH, CDR2 LQKENI, per germline. Deletions cut 3 bases from V and 0 bases from J, with 12 bases between. CDR3 coding DNA: TGTGCCAGCTCACCCTACCAAACGAGCTCTGGAAACACCATATATTTT. Its protein product is CASSPYQTSSGNTIYF.

The chain couples TRBV12-5 to TRBJ2-1; 9 positions match TRBD2. The CDR3 extends over 18 amino acids. Germline CDR1 LGHNT, CDR2 FRNRAP. The V segment lost 1 base and the J segment 3 bases; nucleotides outside the gene matches: 10. CDR3 bases: TGTGCTAGTGGTTTGGCATACTCGCGGGGGGGCCACTACAATGAGCAGTTCTTC. Its protein is CASGLAYSRGGHYNEQFF. The complete variable domain, with remaining parts taken from reference TRBV12-5 and TRBJ2-1, reads DARVTQTPRHKVTEMGQEVTMRCQPILGHNTVFWYRQTMMQGLELLAYFRNRAPLDDSGMPKDRFSAEMPDATLATLKIQPSEPRDSAVYFCASGLAYSRGGHYNEQFFGPGTRLTVL.

The rearrangement uses TRBV27 and TRBJ1-2; 8 nucleotides line up with TRBD1. Germline V gene data show CDR1 as MNHEY and CDR2 as SMNVEV (reference sequence). The length of the CDR3 is 15 residues. With 1 base clipped from V and 6 bases from J, the junction kept 7 bases outside the gene matches. The CDR3 DNA is TGTGCCAGCAGTTTATATCCAGGGGGCGCGAATGGCTACACCTTC. Translating gives CASSLYPGGANGYTF.

The chain recombines TRBV6-5 with TRBJ1-4; 7 positions agree with TRBD1. V gave up 2 bases and J gave up 5 bases; unmatched junction bases: 2. The CDR3 is 14 amino acids. Germline CDR1 and CDR2: MNHEY and SVGAGI. The DNA of the CDR3 is TGTGCCAGCAGTTACAGGGGGCCCAATGAAAAACTGTTTTTT. This codes for CASSYRGPNEKLFF.

The rearrangement joins TRBV29-1 to TRBJ1-2; D may be TRBD1 (6 bases). CDR1 is SQVTM and CDR2 is ANQGSEA in the germline V gene. Trimming removed 6 bases from V and 6 bases from J, with 11 bases in between. The CDR3 runs to 11 residues. The CDR3 sequence: CSVLGANGYTF. The CDR3 coding sequence is TGCAGCGTCCTGGGGGCCAATGGCTACACCTTC.

Relative to its sample, this clone is large. V gene TRBV9 combines with J gene TRBJ2-1; 9 positions agree with TRBD2. There are 16 residues in the CDR3. Looked up from germline, CDR1 is SGDLS and CDR2 is YYNGEE. The J segment lost 8 bases and the V segment lost 4 bases, leaving 13 bases of the junction unmatched. This chain's CDR3 is CASSLQGGGASHEQFF. In DNA form, the CDR3 reads TGTGCCAGCAGCCTTCAGGGCGGGGGGGCATCTCATGAGCAGTTCTTC.

This chain links TRBV10-3 with TRBJ2-1; weak D call: TRBD2 (6 bases). Looked up from germline, CDR1 is ENHRY and CDR2 is SYGVKD. V was shortened by 6 bases and J by 4 bases, with 10 bases between the two germline ends. CDR3 size: 13 residues. Here the CDR3 DNA reads TGTGCCATCAGGGAGGGTAGTTACAATGAGCAGTTCTTC. Residues: CAIREGSYNEQFF.

The chain employs TRBV6-6 and TRBJ1-2; unclear D gene. This CDR3 region has 15 residues. Germline CDR1 and CDR2: MNHNY and SVGAGI (reference sequence). Trimming took 5 bases from V and 6 from J, leaving 19 bases between them. The CDR3 nucleotides are TGTGCCAGCAGTACCAGGAACCGTTCCCCCCATGGCTACACCTTC. Translating gives CASSTRNRSPHGYTF.

This clone was observed once. The J gene is TRBJ1-5, the V gene TRBV7-2; 12 positions match TRBD1. Trimming cost V 6 bases and J 3 bases; bases outside gene matches: 6. Germline lookup yields CDR1 SGHTA and CDR2 FQGNSA. CDR3 length: 16 amino acids. The CDR3, as DNA: TGTGCCAGCAGGCAAGGGACAGGGGGCACCAATCAGCCCCAGCATTTT. Its translation: CASRQGTGGTNQPQHF.

V is TRBV6-6 and J is TRBJ1-1; D is unclear. V lost 3 bases and J lost 1, with 3 bases in between. The CDR3 has 12 amino acids. Germline assignment: CDR1 MNHNY and CDR2 SVGAGI (reference sequence). The CDR3 DNA reads TGTGCCAGCAGTTATCGGAACACTGAAGCTTTCTTT. Its protein is CASSYRNTEAFF.

This clone was seen a handful of times. This chain links TRBV27 with TRBJ2-3; 12 bases line up with TRBD1. CDR1 is MNHEY and CDR2 is SMNVEV in the germline V gene (reference sequence). The CDR3 is 17 amino acids. V was clipped by 3 bases and J by 2 bases; unmatched bases: 6. This chain's CDR3 is CASSLTWDRGLTDTQYF. For the CDR3, the DNA is TGTGCCAGCAGTTTGACTTGGGACAGGGGGCTCACAGATACGCAGTATTTT.

This clone was seen once. An end of the junction differs from the germline gene, which may be a read error. V usage is TRBV15 and J usage is TRBJ2-1; TRBD2 matches at 7 bases. Germline CDR1 and CDR2: LNHNV and YYDKDF (reference sequence). The CDR3 sequence is 17 residues long. The CDR3 DNA reads TGTGCCACCAGCGGAGAATCCGGGACTAACTCCTACAATGAGCAGTTCTTC. Translation gives CATSGESGTNSYNEQFF.